Below, 30 T cell receptor beta chains from the same sample are listed, as sequenced in a study of blood T cell repertoires in COVID-19. Assay used: immunoSEQ multiplex PCR; TCRdb lists only in-frame clones, some missing. The data contain about 27,000 clones, around 90% of them seen just once; the ten biggest clones take up about a sixth. The sample was peripheral blood. Receptors were obtained from a human donor with active COVID-19. The donor label of this sample is uncertain.

This chain joins TRBV14 and TRBJ1-2, with unresolved D. V lost 1 base and J 7 bases, leaving 10 bases between the germline ends. The CDR3 spans 13 residues. Per the germline V gene, CDR1 is SGHDN and CDR2 is FVKESK. The CDR3 DNA reads TGTGCCAGCAGCCAAGTCGTGGGGAGTGGCTACACCTTC. Its translation is CASSQVVGSGYTF.

The chain is built from TRBV4-2 and TRBJ2-3; 10 bases are shared with TRBD2. The V segment lost 4 bases and the J segment 8 bases; nucleotides outside the gene matches: 12. The CDR3 consists of 16 residues. Germline V gene data show CDR1 as LGHNA and CDR2 as YNFKEQ. The chain's CDR3 is CASSPRWAAGGGTQYF. DNA of the CDR3: TGTGCCAGCAGCCCCCGGTGGGCAGCGGGGGGGGGTACGCAGTATTTT.

This chain links TRBV4-2 with TRBJ2-2; 7 positions match TRBD1. Germline loops: CDR1 LGHNA, CDR2 YNFKEQ. J gave up 5 bases and V 1 base, and 13 bases lay outside the gene matches. CDR3 length: 18 amino acids. The DNA of the CDR3 is TGTGCCAGCAGCCAAGCTCTAGGGGGCGCTTTGTGGACCGGGGAGCTGTTTTTT. It codes for CASSQALGGALWTGELFF.

The gene calls are TRBV10-2 and TRBJ2-7; D may be TRBD2 (6 bases). CDR1 and CDR2 (germline): WSHSY, SAAADI. The CDR3 extends over 13 amino acids. The V end lost 5 bases, the J end lost 3 bases, and 11 bases lay between the germline ends. The CDR3 bases are TGCGCCAGCAGTCGACTAGGGAACTACGAGCAGTACTTC. This gives the protein CASSRLGNYEQYF.

This chain connects TRBV3-1 (or the pseudogene TRBV3-2) to TRBJ1-1; D is unresolved. CDR1 and CDR2 (germline): LGHDT, YNNKEL (reference sequence). The length of the CDR3 is 22 residues. V lost 4 bases, J lost 5 bases, and 38 bases lay in between. The chain's CDR3 is CASSPFAPARLDGGGWKTEAFF. CDR3 DNA sequence: TGTGCCAGCAGCCCCTTTGCCCCCGCACGGCTTGACGGCGGAGGGTGGAAAACTGAAGCTTTCTTT.

This clone turned up a few times. The chain uses TRBV5-1 and TRBJ1-1; D call uncertain. The germline V and J ends were trimmed by 0 bases and 0 bases, with 3 bases remaining between them. This CDR3 has 13 residues. Germline CDR1 and CDR2: SGHRS and YFSETQ. In DNA form, the CDR3 reads TGCGCCAGCAGCTTGGGGCTGAACACTGAAGCTTTCTTT. Its protein product is CASSLGLNTEAFF. Together with reference TRBV5-1 and TRBJ1-1, the CDR3 gives the full variable domain: KAGVTQTPRYLIKTRGQQVTLSCSPISGHRSVSWYQQTPGQGLQFLFEYFSETQRNKGNFPGRFSGRQFSNSRSEMNVSTLELGDSALYLCASSLGLNTEAFFGQGTRLTVV.

The rearrangement joins TRBV9 to TRBJ2-7; 7 bases are a match to TRBD1. This CDR3 is built from 13 residues. Germline loops: CDR1 SGDLS, CDR2 YYNGEE. V trimming: 4 bases; J trimming: 4 bases; junction bases outside the gene matches: 5. CDR3 nucleotide sequence: TGTGCCAGCAGCCGGGACAGCAAATACGAGCAGTACTTC. Its protein product is CASSRDSKYEQYF.

The chain's CDR3 is CASRSRASGGQETQYF. The CDR3 DNA sequence: TGTGCCAGCAGGTCGAGGGCTAGCGGGGGCCAAGAGACCCAGTACTTC. V is TRBV21-1 and J is TRBJ2-5; whether TRBD2, the table's D call, matches the DNA was not checked. TRBV21-1 is a recognized pseudogene. The CDR3 loop spans 16 amino acids.

This rearrangement joins TRBV7-2 to TRBJ2-1; the match to TRBD2 covers 14 bases. The CDR3 is 18 residues long. J lost 4 bases, V lost 4 bases, and 9 bases had no gene match. Germline V gene lookup returns CDR1 SGHTA and CDR2 FQGNSA. The CDR3 DNA is TGTGCCAGCAGCTCTCGACCCGGACTAGCGGGGGGTTACAATGAGCAGTTCTTC. Its translation is CASSSRPGLAGGYNEQFF.

CDR3 nucleotides: TGTGCCAGCAGCTTAGTAGGGGGCGGTTACAATGAGCAGTTCTTC. This sequence encodes CASSLVGGGYNEQFF. V gene TRBV7-2 combines with J gene TRBJ2-1; 7 bases are a match to TRBD1. The germline V gene has CDR1 SGHTA and CDR2 FQGNSA. V lost 1 base, J lost 4 bases, and 4 bases stayed unmatched. The CDR3 loop spans 15 amino acids.

This chain uses TRBV28 with TRBJ2-1; 9 bases fit TRBD1. CDR1 and CDR2 from the germline V gene are MDHEN and SYDVKM. Trimming at V came to 6 bases and at J to 5 bases, leaving 11 bases not matched to a gene. The CDR3 spans 16 residues. As DNA, the CDR3 is TGTGCCAGCAGACTAAGAGACAGGGGGACTGACAATGAGCAGTTCTTC. Translation: CASRLRDRGTDNEQFF.

The chain joins TRBV18 to TRBJ2-1, with 11 bases fitting TRBD2. The V gene's germline CDR1 is KGHSH and CDR2 LQKENI. With 2 bases clipped from V and 4 bases from J, the junction kept 1 base outside the gene matches. The CDR3 is 15 amino acids. The CDR3 is CASSPRTSGYNEQFF. The CDR3 DNA follows: TGTGCCAGCTCACCAAGGACTAGCGGGTACAATGAGCAGTTCTTC.

The V gene is TRBV11-2, the J gene TRBJ1-2; 7 nucleotides line up with TRBD1. Germline CDR1 reads SGHAT; CDR2 reads FQNNGV. There are 13 residues in the CDR3. V gave up 5 bases and J gave up 12 bases; unmatched junction bases: 12. The CDR3 protein is CASSPQQGIGDTF. The CDR3 coding sequence is TGTGCCAGCAGCCCGCAACAGGGGATAGGGGACACCTTC.

CDR3 region: CATSDISYTSNQPQHF. The CDR3 nucleotides are TGTGCCACCAGCGATATCAGTTATACTAGCAATCAGCCCCAGCATTTT. The rearrangement uses TRBV15 and TRBJ1-5, with D uncertain. This CDR3 spans 16 amino acids. V lost 5 bases, J lost 0 bases, and 14 bases lay in between. The germline CDR1 and CDR2 sequences are LNHNV and YYDKDF (reference sequence).

This clone was observed a few times. The chain employs TRBV7-9 and TRBJ1-2; a possible D gene is TRBD1 (5 bases). Per germline, CDR1 SEHNR and CDR2 FQNEAQ (reference sequence). V lost 2 bases and J 6 bases, leaving 22 bases between the germline ends. The CDR3 runs 17 residues. The CDR3 loop reads CASSLTATFGATDGYTF. Here the CDR3 DNA reads TGTGCCAGCAGCTTAACCGCTACATTTGGGGCAACGGATGGCTACACCTTC. The complete variable domain, with remaining parts taken from reference TRBV7-9 and TRBJ1-2, reads DTGVSQNPRHKITKRGQNVTFRCDPISEHNRLYWYRQTLGQGPEFLTYFQNEAQLEKSRLLSDRFSAERPKGSFSTLEIQRTEQGDSAMYLCASSLTATFGATDGYTFGSGTRLTVV.

This sequence joins TRBV5-7 and TRBJ1-1; D is undetermined. TRBV5-7 is an open reading frame whose function is uncertain. The CDR3 is 14 residues long. V was trimmed by 4 bases and J by 1 base, leaving 11 bases between them. CDR3 DNA: TGTGCCAGCAGCCCGCGAGAGCGGAACACTGAAGCTTTCTTT. This gives the protein CASSPRERNTEAFF.

The genes are TRBV7-6 and TRBJ2-1, with a weak D call TRBD2 (6 bases). The CDR3 covers 18 residues. V gave up 5 bases and J gave up 4 bases, with 24 bases separating them. Looked up from germline, CDR1 is SGHVS and CDR2 is FNYEAQ. DNA for the CDR3: TGTGCCAGCAGCACGGCTACGGCAGGTGGCGGGATGTACAATGAGCAGTTCTTC. Translated, it gives CASSTATAGGGMYNEQFF.

The gene calls are TRBV30 and TRBJ1-1, with no clear D. Trimming removed 2 bases from V and 1 base from J, with 11 bases in between. The CDR3 extends over 14 amino acids. CDR1 and CDR2 (germline): GTSNPN, SVGIG (reference sequence). Here the CDR3 reads CAWSSVTRNTEAFF. The DNA of the CDR3 is TGTGCCTGGAGTTCGGTCACTCGGAACACTGAAGCTTTCTTT.

The V gene is TRBV19, the J gene TRBJ2-5; D possibly corresponds to TRBD1 (7 bases). Between the trimmed V and J ends, which lost 9 bases and 3 bases, there was a span of 20 bases. CDR3 length: 15 residues. The germline gives CDR1 LNHDA, CDR2 SQIVND (reference sequence). CDR3 region: CASLNRGGFEETQYF. CDR3 coding DNA: TGTGCCAGCCTTAACAGGGGAGGATTCGAAGAGACCCAGTACTTC.

The chain recombines TRBV7-3 with TRBJ2-5, with TRBD2 matching 7 bases. After removal of 2 bases from V and 2 bases from J, the junction contained 5 bases not matched to a gene. Germline assignment: CDR1 SGHTA and CDR2 FQGTGA. This CDR3 contains 15 residues. The CDR3 loop is CASSLGGTTQETQYF. In nucleotides, the CDR3 is TGTGCCAGCAGCTTAGGAGGGACTACACAAGAGACCCAGTACTTC.

The gene calls are TRBV19 and TRBJ1-5, with a possible D match to TRBD1 (6 bases). Germline V lookup: CDR1 LNHDA, CDR2 SQIVND (reference sequence). The CDR3 loop spans 14 amino acids. The V gene lost 4 bases and the J gene lost 3 bases, with 10 bases spanning the gap. CDR3 residues: CASSKGQYNQPQHF. The CDR3 DNA is TGTGCCAGTAGTAAAGGACAGTACAATCAGCCCCAGCATTTT.

The chain carries TRBV2 and TRBJ2-1; 9 nucleotides align to TRBD2. The CDR3 consists of 16 residues. Germline V gene sequence: CDR1 SNHLY, CDR2 FYNNEI. With V trimmed by 6 bases and J by 0 bases, 6 bases remained unmatched. The chain's CDR3 is CASSRDSGSSYNEQFF. DNA of the CDR3: TGTGCCAGCAGCCGGGATAGCGGGAGCTCCTACAATGAGCAGTTCTTC.

This clone occurred once. V and J are TRBV5-1 and TRBJ2-7; 16 bases agree with TRBD2. V was clipped by 7 bases and J by 6 bases; unmatched bases: 13. The CDR3 has 17 residues. Germline CDR1 is SGHRS and CDR2 is YFSETQ. The CDR3 loop reads CASEAGTSGRGHIEQYF. The CDR3, as DNA: TGCGCCAGCGAAGCCGGGACTAGCGGGAGGGGACATATCGAGCAGTACTTC.

This rearrangement joins TRBV30 to TRBJ1-2, with 8 bases lining up with TRBD1. The CDR3 loop spans 13 amino acids. Trimming at V came to 2 bases and at J to 4 bases, leaving 3 bases not matched to a gene. Germline V lookup: CDR1 GTSNPN, CDR2 SVGIG (reference sequence). CDR3: CAWSRTGSYGYTF. In DNA, the CDR3 is TGTGCCTGGAGTCGGACAGGGAGCTATGGCTACACCTTC.

This chain uses TRBV5-1 with TRBJ2-2, with 9 bases that match TRBD1. CDR1 SGHRS and CDR2 YFSETQ come from the germline V gene. The trim removed 6 bases at V and 7 bases at J, leaving 10 bases unmatched. CDR3 length: 15 residues. CDR3 sequence: CASNSPGQGLGELFF. Here the CDR3 DNA reads TGCGCCAGCAACTCACCGGGACAGGGTCTCGGGGAGCTGTTTTTT.

The rearrangement uses TRBV7-2 and TRBJ2-3; tentative D call: TRBD1 (7 bases). The CDR3 extends over 14 amino acids. V gave up 5 bases and J gave up 9 bases, with 18 bases separating them. Germline CDR1 SGHTA, CDR2 FQGNSA. This CDR3 is CASSPNEQGRTQYF. The CDR3 nucleotides read TGTGCCAGCAGCCCAAACGAACAGGGGAGGACGCAGTATTTT. The entire variable domain, with the rest obtained from reference TRBV7-2 and TRBJ2-3, is as follows: GAGVSQSPSNKVTEKGKDVELRCDPISGHTALYWYRQSLGQGLEFLIYFQGNSAPDKSGLPSDRFSAERTGGSVSTLTIQRTQQEDSAVYLCASSPNEQGRTQYFGPGTRLTVL.

This clone appeared once. This chain connects TRBV5-1 to TRBJ2-7; the match to TRBD1 covers 8 bases. From germline, CDR1 is SGHRS and CDR2 YFSETQ. Trimming took 4 bases from V and 6 from J; bases not matched to a gene: 12. This CDR3 spans 15 amino acids. The CDR3 nucleotides are TGCGCCAGCAGCCCAGGGGGCACGGGGACCTCCGAGCAGTACTTC. This translates into CASSPGGTGTSEQYF.

The CDR3 DNA follows: TGTGCCAGCAGCTTAGGGACTAGCGGGAGGAGGGAGACCCAGTACTTC. It specifies CASSLGTSGRRETQYF. V and J are TRBV7-9 and TRBJ2-5; 14 positions agree with TRBD2. With 1 base clipped from V and 5 bases from J, the junction kept 3 bases outside the gene matches. From germline, CDR1 is SEHNR and CDR2 FQNEAQ (reference sequence). The CDR3 loop spans 16 amino acids.

The chain is built from TRBV10-2 and TRBJ2-6, with D possibly being TRBD2 (6 bases). Trimming stripped 7 bases from V and 2 bases from J, with 12 bases between. Germline CDR1 reads WSHSY; CDR2 reads SAAADI. This CDR3 contains 15 residues. CDR3 loop: CASMGPGAGANVLTF. CDR3 coding DNA: TGCGCCAGCATGGGCCCGGGAGCTGGGGCCAACGTCCTGACTTTC.

The chain joins TRBV5-1 to TRBJ2-3; 8 nucleotides line up with TRBD2. CDR1 and CDR2 (germline): SGHRS, YFSETQ. V shed 2 bases and J 0 bases; nucleotides not matched to a gene: 5. CDR3 size: 16 residues. CDR3 region: CASSFTSSGSTDTQYF. The CDR3 bases are TGCGCCAGCAGCTTCACCTCTAGCGGGAGCACAGATACGCAGTATTTT.